The next 11 T cell receptor beta chains were all read from a single sample in a study of T cells in Graves' hyperthyroidism and ophthalmopathy. The investigators amplified TCR beta CDR3 regions from RNA transcripts. During a first-round RT-PCR of the TCR CDR3, the HTBI primer set was used. TCRdb re-called the multiplex PCR reads through MiXCR, storing one row per CDR3 protein. The data contain some 600,000 distinct CDR3 sequences, more than 11% of them singletons. The sequencing input was blood. The receptors originated from a woman between 25 and 40 years old with Graves' hyperthyroidism that later progressed to Graves' ophthalmopathy.

V usage is TRBV20-1 and J usage is TRBJ2-7; 11 positions agree with TRBD2. CDR3 length: 16 amino acids. Per germline, CDR1 DFQATT and CDR2 SNEGSKA (reference sequence). The junction had 8 bases not matched to a gene; V was cut back by 0 bases and J by 4 bases. This CDR3 is CSAREKSSGRLYEQYF. CDR3 DNA sequence: TGCAGTGCTAGAGAGAAGTCTAGCGGGAGGTTGTACGAGCAGTACTTC.

This clonotype was observed a handful of times. CDR3 amino acids: CASSRAVDTIYF. The CDR3 bases are TGTGCCAGCAGCCGCGCCGTGGACACCATATATTTT. The V gene is TRBV3-1, the J gene TRBJ1-3; D gene ambiguous. The CDR3 extends over 12 amino acids. V lost 4 bases to trimming and J lost 8 bases, with 9 bases between them. Germline-derived CDR1 and CDR2 are LGHDT and YNNKEL (reference sequence).

This clonotype was observed many times. The CDR3 region is CASSLLRVLNTEAFF. The CDR3 DNA follows: TGTGCCAGCAGTTTATTGAGGGTATTGAACACTGAAGCTTTCTTT. V usage is TRBV28 and J usage is TRBJ1-1; no firm D call. Trimming cost V 1 base and J 0 bases, with 9 bases left between them. The CDR3 is made up of 15 amino acids. The germline V gene encodes CDR1 MDHEN and CDR2 SYDVKM.

As for this clonotype: Since a much larger clone is just one base distant, this may be a read error. J is TRBJ1-1 and V is TRBV10-3; 7 bases are a match to TRBD1. CDR1 and CDR2 from the germline V gene are ENHRY and SYGVKD. V was clipped by 4 bases and J by 0 bases; unmatched bases: 14. The CDR3 is 18 amino acids. The CDR3 region is CAISVPRQGIIMNTEAFF. The CDR3 bases are TGTGCCATCAGTGTCCCCCGACAGGGAATTATAATGAACACTGAAGCTTTCTTT.

Comment on this clonotype: This may come from a read error, since a much larger clone is one base off. The chain carries TRBV2 and TRBJ2-7; 9 positions agree with TRBD1. Germline V CDR1 and CDR2: SNHLY, FYNNEI. V dropped 5 bases and J dropped 7; count of bases not matched to a gene: 12. The CDR3 has 15 amino acids. The CDR3 nucleotides are TGTGCCAGCAGTAACCGGGACAGGGCTCCGGGGGAGCAGTACTTC. Protein product: CASSNRDRAPGEQYF.

This clonotype was recorded many times. The chain joins TRBV29-1 to TRBJ2-1; D unclear. The germline V gene has CDR1 SQVTM and CDR2 ANQGSEA. Trimming stripped 6 bases from V and 7 bases from J, with 16 bases between. This CDR3 contains 13 residues. In DNA, the CDR3 is TGCAGCGTGTTCCCCCGAAACCGAAATGAGCAGTTCTTC. Translating gives CSVFPRNRNEQFF.

This clonotype was seen at least ten times. A junction end diverges from the germline sequence, so it may reflect a read error. This chain connects TRBV6-1 to TRBJ1-1; the match to TRBD1 covers 10 bases. Germline-derived CDR1 and CDR2 are MNHNS and SASEGT. This CDR3 is built from 14 residues. The CDR3 DNA is TGTGCCAGCAGTTCCGGGACAGGGGAGGTGGAAGATTTCTTT. It yields the protein CASSSGTGEVEDFF.

This clonotype was observed at least ten times. This rearrangement joins TRBV20-1 to TRBJ1-5, with a possible D match to TRBD1 (5 bases). V gave up 4 bases and J gave up 4 bases, with 11 bases separating them. This CDR3 comprises 13 residues. From germline, CDR1 is DFQATT and CDR2 SNEGSKA (reference sequence). The CDR3 loop is CSAKRGENQPQHF. The CDR3 DNA reads as TGCAGTGCTAAGAGGGGAGAGAATCAGCCCCAGCATTTT.

This clonotype was seen a handful of times. Possible read error: a much larger clone is one base away. The CDR3 region has the DNA TGTGCCAGTAGTATACGTGCCTCGACCTACAATGAGCAGCTCTTC. This codes for CASSIRASTYNEQLF. The chain joins TRBV19 to TRBJ2-1; the D is unclear. The length of the CDR3 is 15 residues. Germline values: CDR1 LNHDA, CDR2 SQIVND (reference sequence). Combining the CDR3 with reference TRBV19 and TRBJ2-1 gives the whole variable domain DGGITQSPKYLFRKEGQNVTLSCEQNLNHDAMYWYRQDPGQGLRLIYYSQIVNDFQKGDIAEGYSVSREKKESFPLTVTSAQKNPTAFYLCASSIRASTYNEQLFGPGTRLTVL.

This clonotype was seen repeatedly, ten times or more. The V and J genes are TRBV12-3 or TRBV12-4 and TRBJ1-2; D not certain. V dropped 2 bases and J dropped 8 bases, with 12 bases sitting between them. The CDR3 loop spans 13 amino acids. CDR3 coding DNA: TGTGCCAGCAGTTTAACCAGCCCGGGGGGCTACACCTTC. It specifies CASSLTSPGGYTF.

This clonotype appeared a few times. V usage is TRBV7-9 and J usage is TRBJ2-3; D may correspond to TRBD1 or TRBD2 (5 bases each). Trimming left V 5 bases short and J 0 bases short, with 15 bases between. CDR1 and CDR2 from the germline V gene are SEHNR and FQNEAQ (reference sequence). This CDR3 comprises 16 residues. CDR3 region: CASSPEGLTSTDTQYF. The CDR3 region has the DNA TGTGCCAGCAGCCCTGAGGGGCTGACAAGCACAGATACGCAGTATTTT.